This T cell receptor beta chain originates from a study of control samples from healthy donors and cancer patients. The assay was immunoSEQ multiplex PCR, and TCRdb's table has in-frame clones only and misses some. There are roughly 6,900 clones in the sample; around 82% occur only once, and 28% lies in the top ten. This CDR3 has 16 amino acids. With 4 bases removed from V and 2 bases from J, the gap between germline ends came to 14 bases. Germline V gene sequence: CDR1 SGHAT, CDR2 FQNNGV. The sequenced sample consisted of PBMCs. This receptor was taken from an older man with lung cancer. This chain links TRBV11-2 with TRBJ2-2, with D perhaps matching TRBD2 (6 bases). Here the CDR3 reads CASSSFLATNTGELFF. Written as DNA, the CDR3 is TGTGCCAGCAGCTCGTTCCTAGCGACCAACACCGGGGAGCTGTTTTTT.